The clone carrying this TCR beta chain came up many times. This sequence may be a read error, since a much larger clone differs from it by one base. This sample is drawn from a study of blood T cells in healthy people across ages. The second PCR ran about 6 to 11 cycles with a sample-barcoded 5' primer and J-beta primers. TCRdb ran MiXCR on the 5' RACE reads and lists one entry per CDR3 protein. Of under 1,000,000 distinct CDR3 sequences listed, about 45% are singletons. Sequencing input: blood. The receptor was isolated from a man aged 80 or over in good health.

The CDR3 region is CSARGASYNEQFF. Written as DNA, the CDR3 is TGCAGTGCTAGAGGCGCATCCTACAATGAGCAGTTCTTC. This chain uses TRBV20-1 with TRBJ2-1; no firm D call. Germline values: CDR1 DFQATT, CDR2 SNEGSKA (reference sequence). The CDR3 totals 13 residues. V was clipped by 1 base and J by 1 base, with 5 bases between them.